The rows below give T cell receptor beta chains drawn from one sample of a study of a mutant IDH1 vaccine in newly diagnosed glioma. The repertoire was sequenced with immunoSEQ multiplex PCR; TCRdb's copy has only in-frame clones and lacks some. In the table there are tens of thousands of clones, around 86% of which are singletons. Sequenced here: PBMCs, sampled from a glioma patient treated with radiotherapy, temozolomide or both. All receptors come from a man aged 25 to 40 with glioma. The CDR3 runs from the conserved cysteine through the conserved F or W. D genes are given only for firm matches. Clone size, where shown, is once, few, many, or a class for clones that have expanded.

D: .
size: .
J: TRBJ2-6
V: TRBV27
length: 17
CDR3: CASSLRVRSSGANVLTF
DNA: TGTGCCAGCAGTCTTAGGGTCAGGAGCTCTGGGGCCAACGTCCTGACTTTC

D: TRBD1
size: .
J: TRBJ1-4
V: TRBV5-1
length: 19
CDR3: CASSLLRDRGRVGHEKLFF
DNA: TGCGCCAGCAGCCTCCTCCGGGACAGGGGGCGCGTCGGGCATGAAAAACTGTTTTTT

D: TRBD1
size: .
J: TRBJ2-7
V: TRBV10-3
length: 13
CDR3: CASTPGQGYEQYF
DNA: TGTGCCAGTACCCCGGGACAGGGTTACGAGCAGTACTTC

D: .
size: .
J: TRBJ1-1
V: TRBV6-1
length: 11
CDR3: CATGRGGVAFF
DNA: TGTGCCACAGGGAGGGGCGGGGTAGCTTTCTTT

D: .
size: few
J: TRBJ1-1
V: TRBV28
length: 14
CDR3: CASSLRTDDTEAFF
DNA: TGTGCCAGCAGTTTAAGGACCGACGACACTGAAGCTTTCTTT

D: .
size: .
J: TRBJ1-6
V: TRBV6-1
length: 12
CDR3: CASTAAIVPLHF
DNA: TGTGCCAGCACGGCAGCGATCGTCCCCCTCCACTTT

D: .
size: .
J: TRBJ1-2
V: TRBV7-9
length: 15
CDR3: CASTLRGNTNYGYTF
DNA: TGTGCCAGCACCCTCCGAGGGAACACTAACTATGGCTACACCTTC

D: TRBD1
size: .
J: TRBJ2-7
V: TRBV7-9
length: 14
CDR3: CASSLIGQGNEQYF
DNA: TGTGCCAGCAGCCTAATTGGACAGGGGAACGAGCAGTACTTC

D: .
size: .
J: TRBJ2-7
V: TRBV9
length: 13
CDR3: CASSAGISYEQYF
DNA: TGTGCCAGCAGCGCCGGAATTTCCTACGAGCAGTACTTC

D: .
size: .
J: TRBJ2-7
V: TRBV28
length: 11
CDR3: CASSLIYEQYF
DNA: TGTGCCAGCAGTTTAATCTACGAGCAGTACTTC

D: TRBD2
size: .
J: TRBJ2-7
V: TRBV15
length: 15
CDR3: CATSEQRGPAYEQYF
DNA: TGTGCCACCAGCGAACAGCGGGGGCCGGCCTACGAGCAGTACTTC

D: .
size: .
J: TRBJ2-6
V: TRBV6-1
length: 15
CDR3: CASSEAEEILDVLTF
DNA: TGTGCCAGCAGTGAAGCCGAGGAGATCCTGGACGTCCTGACTTTC

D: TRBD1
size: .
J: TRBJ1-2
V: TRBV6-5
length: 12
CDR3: CASSKQGYGYTF
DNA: TGTGCCAGCAGCAAACAGGGGTATGGCTACACCTTC

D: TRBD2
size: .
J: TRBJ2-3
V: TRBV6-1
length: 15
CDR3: CASSERSGGADTQYF
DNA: TGTGCCAGCAGTGAAAGAAGCGGGGGCGCAGATACGCAGTATTTT

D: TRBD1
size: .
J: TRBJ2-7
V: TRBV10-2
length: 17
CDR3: CASSESSFSDRGYEQYF
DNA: TGCGCCAGCAGTGAGTCTTCGTTCAGTGACAGGGGTTACGAGCAGTACTTC

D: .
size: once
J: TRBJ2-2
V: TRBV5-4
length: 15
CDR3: CASSLDRGATGELFF
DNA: TGTGCCAGCAGCTTGGATAGGGGGGCGACCGGGGAGCTGTTTTTT

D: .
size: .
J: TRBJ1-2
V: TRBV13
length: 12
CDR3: CASSLEVVGYTF
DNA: TGTGCCAGCAGCTTAGAGGTGGTTGGCTACACCTTC

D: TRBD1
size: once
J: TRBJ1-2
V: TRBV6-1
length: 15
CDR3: CASSTQGRGFYGYTF
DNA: TGTGCCAGCAGTACACAGGGGCGCGGGTTCTATGGCTACACCTTC

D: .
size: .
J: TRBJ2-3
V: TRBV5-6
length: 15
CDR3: CASSLSLGSTDTQYF
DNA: TGTGCCAGCAGCCTCTCCCTGGGCTCCACAGATACGCAGTATTTT

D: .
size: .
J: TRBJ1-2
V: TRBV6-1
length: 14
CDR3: CASSEAPQGYGYTF
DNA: TGTGCCAGCAGTGAAGCGCCCCAGGGTTATGGCTACACCTTC

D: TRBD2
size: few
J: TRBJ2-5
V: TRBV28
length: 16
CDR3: CASTLGGAGGSETQYF
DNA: TGTGCCAGCACCCTAGGTGGAGCGGGGGGTTCAGAGACCCAGTACTTC

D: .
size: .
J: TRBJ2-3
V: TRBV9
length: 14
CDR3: CASSVDHFTDTQYF
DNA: TGTGCCAGCAGCGTCGACCATTTCACAGATACGCAGTATTTT

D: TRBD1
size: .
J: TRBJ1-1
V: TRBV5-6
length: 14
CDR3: CASSGDRVDTEAFF
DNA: TGTGCCAGCAGCGGGGACAGGGTAGACACTGAAGCTTTCTTT

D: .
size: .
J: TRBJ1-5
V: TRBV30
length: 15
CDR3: CAWSVSGLVTQPQHF
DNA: TGTGCCTGGAGTGTAAGTGGGCTTGTGACTCAGCCCCAGCATTTT

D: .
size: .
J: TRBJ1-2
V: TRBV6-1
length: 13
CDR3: CASRVDSIYGYTF
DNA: TGTGCCAGCAGGGTCGACAGCATCTATGGCTACACCTTC

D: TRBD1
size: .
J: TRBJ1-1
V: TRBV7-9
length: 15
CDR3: CASRPGQGWGTEAFF
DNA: TGTGCCAGCAGACCCGGACAGGGGTGGGGCACTGAAGCTTTCTTT

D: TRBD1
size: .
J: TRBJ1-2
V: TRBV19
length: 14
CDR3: CASSIVGTGFGYTF
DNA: TGTGCCAGTAGTATAGTTGGGACAGGGTTTGGCTACACCTTC

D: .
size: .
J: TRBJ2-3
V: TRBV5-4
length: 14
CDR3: CASSLQGYTDTQYF
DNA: TGTGCCAGCAGCTTGCAGGGGTACACAGATACGCAGTATTTT

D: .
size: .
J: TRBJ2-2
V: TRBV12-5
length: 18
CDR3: CASGLVRYRQVNTGELFF
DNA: TGTGCTAGTGGTTTGGTAAGGTATAGACAGGTTAACACCGGGGAGCTGTTTTTT

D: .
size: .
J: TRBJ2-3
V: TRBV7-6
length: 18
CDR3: CASSWAGARGGSTDTQYF
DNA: TGTGCCAGCAGCTGGGCGGGGGCAAGGGGCGGGAGCACAGATACGCAGTATTTT

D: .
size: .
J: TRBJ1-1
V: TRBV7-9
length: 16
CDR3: CASSSGSWGVNTEAFF
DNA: TGTGCCAGCAGCTCCGGAAGTTGGGGAGTGAACACTGAAGCTTTCTTT

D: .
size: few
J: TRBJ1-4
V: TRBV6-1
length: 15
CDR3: CASSELLWGQTKLFF
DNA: TGTGCCAGCAGTGAATTACTGTGGGGACAAACCAAACTGTTTTTT

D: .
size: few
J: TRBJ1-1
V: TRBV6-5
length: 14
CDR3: CASIVSSGSTEAFF
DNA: TGTGCCAGCATAGTGTCCTCCGGGAGCACTGAAGCTTTCTTT

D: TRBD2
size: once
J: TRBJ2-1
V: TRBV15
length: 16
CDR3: CATSRDRDSGEPGQFF
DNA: TGTGCCACCAGCAGAGATCGTGATAGCGGGGAGCCTGGGCAGTTCTTC

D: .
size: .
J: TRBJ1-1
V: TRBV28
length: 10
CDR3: CASSSYEAFF
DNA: TGTGCCAGCAGTTCCTATGAAGCTTTCTTT

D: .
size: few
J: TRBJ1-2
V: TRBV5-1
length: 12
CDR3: CASSWGAYGYTF
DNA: TGCGCCAGCAGCTGGGGTGCCTATGGCTACACCTTC

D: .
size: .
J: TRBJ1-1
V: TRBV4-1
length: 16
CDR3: CASSRRDNFTPLEAFF
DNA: TGCGCCAGCAGCCGCCGGGACAACTTTACTCCACTTGAAGCTTTCTTT

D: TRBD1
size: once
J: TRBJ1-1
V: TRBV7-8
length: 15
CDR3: CASSPEGARDTEAFF
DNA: TGTGCCAGCAGCCCGGAGGGGGCGCGGGACACTGAAGCTTTCTTT

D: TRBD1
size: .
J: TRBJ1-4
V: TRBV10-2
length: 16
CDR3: CASSEGGPATNEKLFF
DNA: TGCGCCAGCAGTGAAGGGGGCCCGGCAACTAATGAAAAACTGTTTTTT

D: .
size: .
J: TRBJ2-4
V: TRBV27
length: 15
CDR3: CASSLSGLAKNIQYF
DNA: TGTGCCAGCAGTTTATCAGGATTAGCCAAAAACATTCAGTACTTC

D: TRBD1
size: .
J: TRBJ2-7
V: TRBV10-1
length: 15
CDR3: CASSGSGTGPYEQYF
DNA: TGCGCCAGCAGCGGGTCTGGGACAGGGCCTTACGAGCAGTACTTC

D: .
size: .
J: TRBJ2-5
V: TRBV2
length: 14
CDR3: CASSAHRAQETQYF
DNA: TGTGCCAGCAGTGCCCACAGGGCCCAAGAGACCCAGTACTTC